This passage covers 25 T cell receptor beta chains from one sample sequenced in a study of immune evolution from preneoplasia to lung adenocarcinoma. The protocol was immunoSEQ multiplex PCR, while the TCRdb copy is restricted to in-frame clones and leaves out a portion. The sample holds fewer than 4,500 clones; 75% to 85% are singletons and the top ten take over 5%. Specimen: FFPE adjacent normal lung tissue. These receptor sequences come from a person aged 70 to 85 with lung adenocarcinoma.

The rearrangement joins TRBV5-1 to TRBJ2-2, with D possibly matching TRBD1 (5 bases). This CDR3 is 14 amino acids long. Between the trimmed V and J ends, which lost 4 bases and 1 base, there was a span of 8 bases. The germline V gene has CDR1 SGHRS and CDR2 YFSETQ. CDR3 sequence (DNA): TGCGCCAGCAGCGCTACAGGGAACACCGGGGAGCTGTTTTTT. Translating gives CASSATGNTGELFF.

This chain connects TRBV19 to TRBJ2-7; maybe TRBD1 (6 bases). CDR1 LNHDA and CDR2 SQIVND come from the germline V gene (reference sequence). The CDR3 runs 15 residues. V lost 2 bases to trimming and J lost 2 bases, with 13 bases between them. Written as DNA, the CDR3 is TGTGCCAGTAGTATAAACAGGGACGGGACCTACGAGCAGTACTTC. Residues: CASSINRDGTYEQYF.

The chain has TRBV30 and TRBJ1-2; D not certain. This CDR3 has 13 residues. V shed 4 bases and J shed 7 bases, with 16 bases lying between them. CDR1 is GTSNPN, CDR2 SVGIG, per germline (reference sequence). The CDR3 reads CAWTLFDGGGYTF. The CDR3 DNA sequence: TGTGCCTGGACCCTGTTCGACGGAGGTGGCTACACCTTC.

The gene calls are TRBV28 and TRBJ1-2; TRBD1 agrees at 7 bases. Germline CDR1 MDHEN, CDR2 SYDVKM. V lost 7 bases and J lost 4; bases outside the gene matches: 12. There are 15 residues in the CDR3. This CDR3 is CASKISTGPFYGYTF. In DNA, the CDR3 is TGTGCCAGCAAGATATCGACAGGGCCCTTCTATGGCTACACCTTC.

This clone was observed once. The chain is built from TRBV7-9 and TRBJ1-1; D not resolved. V was pared by 5 bases and J by 10 bases, with 20 bases between. CDR1 is SEHNR, CDR2 FQNEAQ, per germline (reference sequence). This CDR3 is built from 14 residues. DNA of the CDR3: TGTGCCAGCAGCGCCGGAGGCTCTCTGGCGGGAGCTTTCTTT. Its translation is CASSAGGSLAGAFF.

This chain links TRBV11-3 with TRBJ1-1; the D gene is possibly TRBD1 (5 bases). V lost 5 bases and J 4 bases, leaving 11 bases between the germline ends. CDR1 and CDR2 (germline): SGHNT, YENEEA. CDR3 length: 13 residues. CDR3 nucleotide sequence: TGTGCCAGCAGCACAGGTGGGGTCACTGAAGCTTTCTTT. Translating it yields CASSTGGVTEAFF. Full variable domain (outside the CDR3, taken from reference TRBV11-3 and TRBJ1-1): EAGVVQSPRYKIIEKKQPVAFWCNPISGHNTLYWYLQNLGQGPELLIRYENEEAVDDSQLPKDRFSAERLKGVDSTLKIQPAELGDSAVYLCASSTGGVTEAFFGQGTRLTVV.

This chain uses TRBV28 with TRBJ1-2; 9 bases map to TRBD1. Germline values: CDR1 MDHEN, CDR2 SYDVKM. This CDR3 contains 17 residues. V lost 6 bases and J lost 2; bases outside the gene matches: 13. CDR3 residues: CASSLTGGGKGNYGYTF. The CDR3 DNA is TGTGCCAGCAGCCTAACAGGGGGCGGTAAAGGGAACTATGGCTACACCTTC.

The V gene is TRBV7-2, the J gene TRBJ1-6; unclear D gene. The CDR3 spans 15 residues. V was trimmed by 0 bases and J by 6 bases, leaving 9 bases between them. In germline, CDR1 is SGHTA, CDR2 FQGNSA. CDR3 loop: CASSLALRGNSPLHF. CDR3 DNA: TGTGCCAGCAGCTTAGCGCTACGGGGTAATTCACCCCTCCACTTT.

V usage is TRBV9 and J usage is TRBJ1-3; a possible D gene is TRBD1 (6 bases). Germline V gene lookup returns CDR1 SGDLS and CDR2 YYNGEE. V was trimmed by 4 bases and J by 0 bases, leaving 17 bases between them. There are 17 residues in the CDR3. Here the CDR3 reads CASSPTGGGPSGNTIYF. For the CDR3, the DNA is TGTGCCAGCAGCCCGACCGGGGGGGGGCCCTCTGGAAACACCATATATTTT.

This chain links TRBV7-9 with TRBJ1-5; possibly TRBD1 for D (5 bases). Germline loops: CDR1 SEHNR, CDR2 FQNEAQ (reference sequence). V was pared by 5 bases and J by 3 bases, with 11 bases between. The CDR3 is 14 residues long. CDR3 protein: CASSRDGANQPQHF. The CDR3 nucleotides are TGTGCCAGCAGCCGAGACGGGGCCAATCAGCCCCAGCATTTT. The whole variable domain, remainder taken from reference TRBV7-9 and TRBJ1-5, is DTGVSQNPRHKITKRGQNVTFRCDPISEHNRLYWYRQTLGQGPEFLTYFQNEAQLEKSRLLSDRFSAERPKGSFSTLEIQRTEQGDSAMYLCASSRDGANQPQHFGDGTRLSIL.

This clone has just one count. The chain joins TRBV19 to TRBJ1-2, with a weak D call TRBD1 (5 bases). CDR1 is LNHDA and CDR2 is SQIVND in the germline V gene (reference sequence). The V end was cut by 5 bases, the J end by 7 bases, with 20 bases between. The CDR3 is 15 residues long. The CDR3 DNA reads TGTGCCAGTAGTGAATCCTCCGGGACTCGGCTTGGCTACACCTTC. This gives the protein CASSESSGTRLGYTF.

The rearrangement links TRBV9 to TRBJ2-1; either TRBD1 or TRBD2 may fit D (5 bases each). The CDR3 spans 14 residues. V lost 3 bases to trimming and J lost 8 bases, with 15 bases between them. Germline V gene sequence: CDR1 SGDLS, CDR2 YYNGEE. DNA of the CDR3: TGTGCCAGCAGCGCCTCGGGGCTCGGGGATGAGCAGTTCTTC. This translates into CASSASGLGDEQFF.

The rearrangement uses TRBV2 and TRBJ2-5, with D perhaps matching TRBD2 (6 bases). The CDR3 runs to 14 residues. Germline V gives CDR1 SNHLY, CDR2 FYNNEI. The V end was cut by 7 bases, the J end by 5 bases, with 17 bases between. CDR3 in amino acids: CASTIWGSGETQYF. CDR3 DNA sequence: TGTGCCAGCACGATATGGGGGAGCGGGGAGACCCAGTACTTC.

The V gene is TRBV27, the J gene TRBJ1-4; 12 bases align to TRBD1. With 3 bases clipped from V and 8 bases from J, the junction kept 10 bases outside the gene matches. CDR3 length: 17 residues. Germline CDR1 reads MNHEY; CDR2 reads SMNVEV (reference sequence). Here the CDR3 reads CASSLGTGGAGGEKLFF. CDR3 DNA: TGTGCCAGCAGTTTGGGGACAGGGGGCGCGGGCGGAGAAAAACTGTTTTTT.

The chain carries TRBV15 and TRBJ1-1; no clear D gene. CDR1 and CDR2 (germline): LNHNV, YYDKDF (reference sequence). CDR3 length: 14 amino acids. V dropped 0 bases and J dropped 1 base, with 6 bases sitting between them. The CDR3 region is CATSRDLENTEAFF. CDR3 coding DNA: TGTGCCACCAGCAGAGATTTGGAGAACACTGAAGCTTTCTTT. The full variable domain, in which reference TRBV15 and TRBJ1-1 provide the parts outside the CDR3, is DAMVIQNPRYQVTQFGKPVTLSCSQTLNHNVMYWYQQKSSQAPKLLFHYYDKDFNNEADTPDNFQSRRPNTSFCFLDIRSPGLGDTAMYLCATSRDLENTEAFFGQGTRLTVV.

The chain has TRBV6-1 and TRBJ2-7; no clear D gene. The V gene lost 4 bases and the J gene lost 2 bases, with 6 bases spanning the gap. This CDR3 is 12 amino acids long. Germline V gene lookup returns CDR1 MNHNS and CDR2 SASEGT. This chain's CDR3 is CASSVQTYEQYF. CDR3 in DNA: TGTGCCAGCAGTGTTCAGACCTACGAGCAGTACTTC.

This clone has a handful of counts. The chain joins TRBV6-5 to TRBJ2-3; 14 bases line up with TRBD2. There are 15 residues in the CDR3. Germline V gives CDR1 MNHEY, CDR2 SVGAGI. The ends lost 5 bases at V and 4 bases at J; junction bases unmatched: 2. The CDR3 region has the DNA TGTGCCAGCAGTCCGGGACTAGCGGGAGCAGATACGCAGTATTTT. Translating it yields CASSPGLAGADTQYF.

The chain couples TRBV7-9 to TRBJ1-2; D call uncertain. The V end was cut by 2 bases, the J end by 4 bases, with 11 bases between. The CDR3 covers 14 residues. Germline-derived CDR1 and CDR2 are SEHNR and FQNEAQ (reference sequence). Here the CDR3 DNA reads TGTGCCAGCAGCTTATCTGAGGCGGTCTATGGCTACACCTTC. It is translated as CASSLSEAVYGYTF.

The CDR3 reads CASSQVNRIIEKLFF. In DNA form, the CDR3 reads TGTGCCAGCAGCCAAGTCAACAGGATAATCGAAAAACTGTTTTTT. The chain joins TRBV14 to TRBJ1-4; possibly TRBD1 for D (5 bases). Germline V gene lookup returns CDR1 SGHDN and CDR2 FVKESK. CDR3 length equals 15 residues. V lost 1 base to trimming and J lost 8 bases, with 14 bases between them.

The chain links TRBV2 to TRBJ2-7, with TRBD1 matching over 8 bases. The length of the CDR3 is 13 residues. Germline V gives CDR1 SNHLY, CDR2 FYNNEI. Trimming cost V 6 bases and J 2 bases; bases outside gene matches: 3. In DNA, the CDR3 is TGTGCCAGCAGACGACAGGGGACCTACGAGCAGTACTTC. Encoded protein: CASRRQGTYEQYF.

The chain combines TRBV4-2 with TRBJ1-2, with D possibly being TRBD1 (6 bases). CDR3 length: 14 residues. V dropped 0 bases and J dropped 2 bases, with 7 bases sitting between them. CDR1 is LGHNA, CDR2 YNFKEQ, per germline. CDR3 sequence: CASSQDTGNYGYTF. In DNA form, the CDR3 reads TGTGCCAGCAGCCAAGACACAGGGAACTATGGCTACACCTTC.

The V gene is TRBV7-9, the J gene TRBJ2-7; tentatively, D is TRBD1 or TRBD2 (5 bases each). This CDR3 region has 16 residues. Germline assignment: CDR1 SEHNR and CDR2 FQNEAQ (reference sequence). V lost 4 bases, J lost 0 bases, and 16 bases lay in between. The CDR3 sequence: CASSSGGGGGSYEQYF. DNA of the CDR3: TGTGCCAGCAGCTCCGGAGGAGGTGGGGGCTCCTACGAGCAGTACTTC.

The chain joins TRBV28 to TRBJ2-1, with 8 positions matching TRBD1. The CDR3 is 14 residues long. Trimming cost V 5 bases and J 6 bases; bases outside gene matches: 6. From germline, CDR1 is MDHEN and CDR2 SYDVKM. CDR3 loop: CASSPRTGSNEQFF. For the CDR3, the DNA is TGTGCCAGCAGTCCTAGGACAGGGAGCAATGAGCAGTTCTTC.

The genes are TRBV18 and TRBJ2-3; D call uncertain. The ends were cut back, 2 bases at V and 3 bases at J, with 6 bases in the middle. Per the germline V gene, CDR1 is KGHSH and CDR2 is LQKENI. The CDR3 loop spans 13 amino acids. CDR3 sequence reads: CASSPTRTDTQYF. The CDR3 nucleotides are TGTGCCAGCTCACCAACGAGGACAGATACGCAGTATTTT.

V and J are TRBV7-2 and TRBJ2-7, with D tentatively TRBD1 (5 bases). Trimming shortened V by 6 bases and J by 5 bases, and 17 bases separated the two germline ends. The germline CDR1 and CDR2 sequences are SGHTA and FQGNSA. The CDR3 loop spans 14 amino acids. CDR3 bases: TGTGCCAGCAGTCTTCAGGGCGGACCACACGAGCAGTACTTC. It translates to CASSLQGGPHEQYF.